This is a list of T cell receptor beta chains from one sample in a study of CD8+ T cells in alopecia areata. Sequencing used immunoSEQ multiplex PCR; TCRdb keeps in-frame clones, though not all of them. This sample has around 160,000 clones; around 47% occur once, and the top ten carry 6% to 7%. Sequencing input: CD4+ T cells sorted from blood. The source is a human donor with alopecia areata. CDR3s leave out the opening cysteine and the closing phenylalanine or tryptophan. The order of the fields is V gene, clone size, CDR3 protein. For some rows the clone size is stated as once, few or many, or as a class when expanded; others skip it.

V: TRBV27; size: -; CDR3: ATRQNTEAF
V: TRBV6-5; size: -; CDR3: ASSGSSYEQY
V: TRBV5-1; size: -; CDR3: ASSQWTGTGNEQF
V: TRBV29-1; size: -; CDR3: SVIRRQRTDTQY
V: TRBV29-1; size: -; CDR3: SVEVPTGDRYGYT
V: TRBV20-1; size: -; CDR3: SEAAGREQY
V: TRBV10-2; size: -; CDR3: ASRFGATDTQY
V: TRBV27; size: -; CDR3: ASSSFQGRPTEAF
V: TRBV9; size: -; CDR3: ASSVGSSATDTQY
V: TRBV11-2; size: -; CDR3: ASSLDLEQF
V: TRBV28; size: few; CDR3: ASSSTDQPQH
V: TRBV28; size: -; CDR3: ASSRRLAGPQETQY
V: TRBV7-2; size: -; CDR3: ASGGGPGRSIYEQY
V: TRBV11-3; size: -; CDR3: ASSSGHTETQY
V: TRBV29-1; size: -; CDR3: SVERSGEQF
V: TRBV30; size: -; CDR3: AFTSGRISGANVLT
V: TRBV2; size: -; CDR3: ASNHREGGELF
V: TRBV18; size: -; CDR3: ASSPRTGQETQY
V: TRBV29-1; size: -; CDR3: SAANTEAF
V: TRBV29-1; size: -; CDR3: SVLGTSGRARTYEQF
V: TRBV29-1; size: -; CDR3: SLSKSASSYNEQF
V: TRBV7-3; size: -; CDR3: ASSAGDRNTEAF
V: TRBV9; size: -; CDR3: ASSIRAEEGETQY
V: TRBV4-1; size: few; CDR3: ASSLAGGGGEETQY
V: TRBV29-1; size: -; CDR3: SVELDRGFTNEQY
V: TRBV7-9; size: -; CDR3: ASSHRDWTGLNEQF